The 31 T cell receptor beta chains presented below share a single source sample, sequenced in a study of Ad26.COV2.S vaccination and SARS-CoV-2 variants. Sequencing used immunoSEQ multiplex PCR; TCRdb keeps in-frame clones, though not all of them. The profile shows 180,000 or so clones, roughly nine tenths of them singletons. Sequencing was performed on peripheral blood, taken after recovery from COVID-19. The receptor source for this set is a human donor who had recovered from COVID-19.

The J gene is TRBJ1-6, the V gene TRBV3-1 (or the pseudogene TRBV3-2), with D unclear. The CDR3 contains 14 residues. CDR1 LGHDT and CDR2 YNNKEL come from the germline V gene (reference sequence). Trimming removed 7 bases from V and 10 bases from J, with 17 bases in between. Here the CDR3 reads CASTPGKSESPLHF. CDR3 sequence (DNA): TGTGCCAGCACCCCGGGGAAATCGGAATCACCCCTCCACTTT.

The chain carries TRBV19 and TRBJ2-3; D might be TRBD2 (5 bases). There are 13 residues in the CDR3. Between the trimmed V and J ends, which lost 2 bases and 5 bases, there was a span of 8 bases. Germline V lookup: CDR1 LNHDA, CDR2 SQIVND (reference sequence). This chain's CDR3 is CASSILAGDTQYF. CDR3 nucleotides: TGTGCCAGTAGTATACTAGCAGGAGATACGCAGTATTTT. The variable domain in full, with the rest retrieved from reference TRBV19 and TRBJ2-3, is DGGITQSPKYLFRKEGQNVTLSCEQNLNHDAMYWYRQDPGQGLRLIYYSQIVNDFQKGDIAEGYSVSREKKESFPLTVTSAQKNPTAFYLCASSILAGDTQYFGPGTRLTVL.

There are many counts of this clone. The gene calls are TRBV6-5 and TRBJ1-2; 7 bases align to TRBD1. This CDR3 region has 16 residues. Trimming cost V 2 bases and J 7 bases; bases outside gene matches: 13. Germline-derived CDR1 and CDR2 are MNHEY and SVGAGI. The CDR3 spells CASSYGRTGGAIGYTF. The CDR3 DNA reads TGTGCCAGCAGTTACGGTCGGACAGGAGGGGCCATTGGCTACACCTTC.

The rearrangement uses TRBV6-5 and TRBJ2-3; D uncertain. Germline loops: CDR1 MNHEY, CDR2 SVGAGI. V lost 0 bases, J lost 0 bases, and 7 bases lay in between. The CDR3 is 15 residues long. CDR3 sequence (DNA): TGTGCCAGCAGTTACTCGGGCCATAGCACAGATACGCAGTATTTT. Protein sequence: CASSYSGHSTDTQYF.

The J gene is TRBJ2-7, the V gene TRBV27; 8 bases align to TRBD1. This CDR3 spans 11 amino acids. The germline gives CDR1 MNHEY, CDR2 SMNVEV (reference sequence). V dropped 9 bases and J dropped 7; count of bases not matched to a gene: 5. CDR3 DNA: TGTGCCAGTAGTCAGGGGGCAGAGCAGTACTTC. This gives the protein CASSQGAEQYF.

This chain links TRBV3-1 (or the pseudogene TRBV3-2) with TRBJ2-7; D is possibly TRBD1 (6 bases). This CDR3 has 14 amino acids. V was clipped by 1 base and J by 7 bases, with 14 bases between them. The germline V gene encodes CDR1 LGHDT and CDR2 YNNKEL (reference sequence). The CDR3 nucleotides read TGTGCCAGCAGCCAAGCAGGGGATCTGGGGGAGCAGTACTTC. Its protein product is CASSQAGDLGEQYF.

The V gene is TRBV12-3 or TRBV12-4, the J gene TRBJ1-2, with D uncertain. The CDR3 is 12 residues long. The V and J ends lost 9 bases and 5 bases respectively, with 13 bases between them. The CDR3 reads CASGWGRYGYTF. CDR3 coding DNA: TGTGCCAGTGGCTGGGGAAGGTATGGCTACACCTTC.

This chain links TRBV11-2 with TRBJ1-2; D not resolved. The CDR3 sequence is 14 residues long. CDR1 SGHAT and CDR2 FQNNGV come from the germline V gene. The V end lost 5 bases, the J end lost 3 bases, and 13 bases lay between the germline ends. CDR3 nucleotide sequence: TGTGCCAGCAGCCCTGACAACAGCTACTATGGCTACACCTTC. It specifies CASSPDNSYYGYTF. Looking up the rest from reference TRBV11-2 and TRBJ1-2 gives the full variable domain: EAGVAQSPRYKIIEKRQSVAFWCNPISGHATLYWYQQILGQGPKLLIQFQNNGVVDDSQLPKDRFSAERLKGVDSTLKIQPAKLEDSAVYLCASSPDNSYYGYTFGSGTRLTVV.

The chain carries TRBV6-5 and TRBJ2-5; unclear D gene. Germline CDR1 MNHEY, CDR2 SVGAGI. V lost 5 bases to trimming and J lost 5 bases, with 12 bases between them. CDR3 size: 13 residues. The CDR3, as DNA: TGTGCCAGCAGTACGACCCTTACGGAGACCCAGTACTTC. Translating it yields CASSTTLTETQYF.

V is TRBV9 and J is TRBJ2-7; D is possibly TRBD1 or TRBD2 (5 bases each). Germline CDR1 SGDLS, CDR2 YYNGEE. The CDR3 has 15 amino acids. V dropped 0 bases and J dropped 5 bases, with 15 bases sitting between them. CDR3 region: CASSVAGASRDEQYF. Written as DNA, the CDR3 is TGTGCCAGCAGCGTAGCCGGGGCCAGTCGGGACGAGCAGTACTTC.

This clone was seen only once. The genes are TRBV11-2 and TRBJ1-5; a weak D match, TRBD1 (5 bases). The V end was cut by 1 base, the J end by 5 bases, with 12 bases between. The CDR3 spans 15 residues. Looked up from germline, CDR1 is SGHAT and CDR2 is FQNNGV. CDR3 sequence reads: CASSLGTRGDQPQHF. The CDR3 region has the DNA TGTGCCAGCAGCTTAGGCACACGGGGGGATCAGCCCCAGCATTTT.

This chain joins TRBV10-2 and TRBJ2-7, with 9 bases lining up with TRBD2. Per the germline V gene, CDR1 is WSHSY and CDR2 is SAAADI. There are 17 residues in the CDR3. V shed 4 bases, J shed 4 bases, and the junction held 14 bases outside the gene matches. CDR3 coding DNA: TGCGCCAGCAGTGTATACCAATGGCGGGAGGGGGGGTACGAGCAGTACTTC. Amino acids: CASSVYQWREGGYEQYF.

About this clone itself: Other nucleotide sequences in the sample specify the same CDR3. V usage is TRBV5-1 and J usage is TRBJ2-1; D remains unclear. With 0 bases removed from V and 0 bases from J, the gap between germline ends came to 7 bases. Looked up from germline, CDR1 is SGHRS and CDR2 is YFSETQ. CDR3 length equals 15 residues. The CDR3 DNA reads TGCGCCAGCAGCTTGGAAGGATCCTCCTACAATGAGCAGTTCTTC. Translation gives CASSLEGSSYNEQFF.

The J gene is TRBJ1-1, the V gene TRBV6-2 or TRBV6-3; D gene uncertain. The CDR3 is made up of 14 amino acids. The germline CDR1 and CDR2 sequences are MNHEY and SVGEGT. V was clipped by 0 bases and J by 3 bases, with 8 bases between them. The CDR3 loop reads CASSYSGTHTEAFF. As DNA, the CDR3 is TGTGCCAGCAGTTACTCGGGTACCCACACTGAAGCTTTCTTT.

Only one count was recorded for this clone. V and J are TRBV10-1 and TRBJ2-1, with D tentatively TRBD2 (6 bases). CDR1 is WNHNN, CDR2 SYGVQD, per germline (reference sequence). CDR3 length: 13 amino acids. V shed 6 bases and J shed 3 bases, with 9 bases lying between them. Written as DNA, the CDR3 is TGCGCCAGCAGCCTAGCGATCTACAATGAGCAGTTCTTC. Translation gives CASSLAIYNEQFF.

The chain uses TRBV10-3 and TRBJ2-2; possible D gene TRBD1, 5 bases. Deletions cut 2 bases from V and 1 base from J, with 8 bases between. The length of the CDR3 is 15 residues. CDR1 and CDR2 (germline): ENHRY, SYGVKD. The CDR3 region is CAISEGQGNTGELFF. DNA of the CDR3: TGTGCCATCAGTGAGGGGCAGGGGAACACCGGGGAGCTGTTTTTT.

The chain carries TRBV6-5 and TRBJ2-3, with unresolved D. Germline CDR1 reads MNHEY; CDR2 reads SVGAGI. The CDR3 extends over 13 amino acids. Trimming stripped 4 bases from V and 6 bases from J, with 11 bases between. DNA for the CDR3: TGTGCCAGCAGTTTCGACCCCCGGGATACGCAGTATTTT. This sequence encodes CASSFDPRDTQYF.

The table lists this clone with a count of one. The J gene is TRBJ2-3, the V gene TRBV6-4, with D maybe TRBD1 (7 bases). Germline-derived CDR1 and CDR2 are MRHNA and SNTAGT. This CDR3 spans 15 amino acids. V lost 5 bases, J lost 5 bases, and 17 bases lay in between. The CDR3: CASSPTGAGGDTQYF. Written as DNA, the CDR3 is TGTGCCAGCAGTCCCACAGGGGCCGGGGGAGATACGCAGTATTTT.

The chain joins TRBV6-4 to TRBJ2-7; 9 positions match TRBD2. With V trimmed by 3 bases and J by 5 bases, 5 bases remained unmatched. Germline CDR1 and CDR2: MRHNA and SNTAGT. The CDR3 extends over 14 amino acids. The CDR3 DNA sequence: TGTGCCAGCAGTGATATAGCGGGAGACAACGAGCAGTACTTC. The encoded protein is CASSDIAGDNEQYF.

The sample holds one count of this clone. The V gene is TRBV6-1, the J gene TRBJ2-1; TRBD2 aligns across 14 bases. The CDR3 length is 15 residues. The V and J ends lost 3 bases and 9 bases, in that order; junction bases with no gene match: 4. Germline CDR1 is MNHNS and CDR2 is SASEGT. CDR3 coding DNA: TGTGCCAGCAGTGAGGGACTAGCGGGGGCTGGTGAGCAGTTCTTC. Translation: CASSEGLAGAGEQFF.

This chain joins TRBV5-4 and TRBJ1-6; D ambiguous. Germline CDR1 and CDR2: SGHNT and YYREEE (reference sequence). V was trimmed by 0 bases and J by 9 bases, leaving 13 bases between them. The CDR3 is 15 amino acids. The CDR3 coding sequence is TGTGCCAGCAGCTTGGTAGGACCCAAGGGTTCACCCCTCCACTTT. Its translation: CASSLVGPKGSPLHF.

The chain uses TRBV18 and TRBJ1-1; D is perhaps TRBD1 (5 bases). CDR1 is KGHSH, CDR2 LQKENI, per germline. V lost 11 bases, J lost 0 bases, and 13 bases lay in between. The CDR3 is made up of 13 amino acids. This CDR3 reads CAARGDMNTEAFF. In nucleotides, the CDR3 is TGTGCCGCACGGGGCGACATGAACACTGAAGCTTTCTTT.

The V and J genes are TRBV7-8 and TRBJ1-5, with 7 bases identical to TRBD1. The V gene's germline CDR1 is SGHVS and CDR2 FQNEAQ. This CDR3 has 14 residues. J was trimmed by 2 bases and V by 5 bases; bases with no gene match: 3. The CDR3 protein is CASSLQGGNQPQHF. CDR3 nucleotide sequence: TGTGCCAGCAGCCTCCAGGGGGGCAATCAGCCCCAGCATTTT.

J is TRBJ2-3 and V is TRBV24-1; 8 nucleotides line up with TRBD1. The CDR3 covers 16 residues. Germline V CDR1 and CDR2: KGHDR, SFDVKD. After removal of 2 bases from V and 2 bases from J, the junction contained 5 bases not matched to a gene. The CDR3 here is CATSDSGQGFTDTQYF. The DNA of the CDR3 is TGTGCCACCAGTGATTCAGGACAGGGTTTCACAGATACGCAGTATTTT.

The V call is TRBV29-1, the J call TRBJ2-1, with no clear D. The CDR3 is 11 residues long. The V end lost 4 bases, the J end lost 10 bases, and 11 bases lay between the germline ends. The V gene's germline CDR1 is SQVTM and CDR2 ANQGSEA. For the CDR3, the DNA is TGCAGCGTTGCAGAGGCTAACGAGCAGTTCTTC. This codes for CSVAEANEQFF.

The V gene is TRBV27, the J gene TRBJ2-3; D not resolved. The CDR3 contains 11 residues. V lost 3 bases and J lost 6, with 4 bases in between. Germline CDR1 and CDR2: MNHEY and SMNVEV (reference sequence). CDR3 coding DNA: TGTGCCAGCAGTTTGAGGGATACGCAGTATTTT. Translating it yields CASSLRDTQYF.

This chain joins TRBV9 and TRBJ2-3; D is unresolved. Per the germline V gene, CDR1 is SGDLS and CDR2 is YYNGEE. The germline V and J ends were trimmed by 7 bases and 4 bases, with 7 bases remaining between them. The CDR3 spans 11 residues. The CDR3 region is CASPTPDTQYF. The CDR3 bases are TGTGCCAGCCCCACCCCAGATACGCAGTATTTT.

This chain connects TRBV13 to TRBJ2-7; TRBD1 matches 8 bases. There are 14 residues in the CDR3. J gave up 1 base and V 3 bases, and 2 bases lay outside the gene matches. Germline V gene lookup returns CDR1 PRHDT and CDR2 FYEKMQ (reference sequence). The CDR3 spells CASSFGTGSYEQYF. Written as DNA, the CDR3 is TGTGCCAGCAGCTTCGGGACAGGTTCCTACGAGCAGTACTTC.

The chain uses TRBV5-1 and TRBJ2-3, with a possible D match to TRBD2 (6 bases). The germline V gene has CDR1 SGHRS and CDR2 YFSETQ. This CDR3 is built from 14 residues. Trimming pared 7 bases from V and 2 bases from J, leaving 14 bases between. In DNA, the CDR3 is TGCGCCAGCGGGACCCCGGGAGCCACAGATACGCAGTATTTT. Protein product: CASGTPGATDTQYF.

J is TRBJ1-2 and V is TRBV3-1 (or the pseudogene TRBV3-2), with TRBD1 matching 8 bases. Looked up from germline, CDR1 is LGHDT and CDR2 is YNNKEL (reference sequence). The CDR3 is 17 residues long. The trim removed 0 bases at V and 7 bases at J, leaving 13 bases unmatched. The CDR3 loop is CASSQDKRDRGQRGYTF. CDR3 DNA: TGTGCCAGCAGCCAAGATAAAAGAGACAGGGGTCAGCGTGGCTACACCTTC.

V and J are TRBV4-1 and TRBJ2-3; tentatively, D is TRBD1 or TRBD2 (5 bases each). This CDR3 has 15 amino acids. The germline V gene encodes CDR1 MGHRA and CDR2 YSYEKL. Deletions cut 4 bases from V and 4 bases from J, with 15 bases between. CDR3 amino acids: CASSLEGSHADTQYF. Written as DNA, the CDR3 is TGCGCCAGCAGCCTTGAGGGGTCTCACGCAGATACGCAGTATTTT.